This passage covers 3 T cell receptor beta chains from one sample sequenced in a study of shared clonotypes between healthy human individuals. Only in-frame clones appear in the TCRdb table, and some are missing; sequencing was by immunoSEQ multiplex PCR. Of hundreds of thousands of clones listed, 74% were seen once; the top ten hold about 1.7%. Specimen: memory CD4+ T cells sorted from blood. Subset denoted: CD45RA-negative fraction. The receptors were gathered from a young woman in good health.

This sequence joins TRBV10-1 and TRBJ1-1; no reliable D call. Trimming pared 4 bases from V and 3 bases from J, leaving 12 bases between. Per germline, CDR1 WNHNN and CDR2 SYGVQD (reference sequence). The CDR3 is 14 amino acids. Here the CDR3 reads CASSATQRDTEAFF. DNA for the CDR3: TGCGCCAGCAGTGCGACCCAGCGGGACACTGAAGCTTTCTTT.

CDR3 nucleotide sequence: TGCGCCAGCAGCCAAGACGGCCCACCCTATAACCCCTCCTACGAGCAGTACTTC. Translated: CASSQDGPPYNPSYEQYF. The rearrangement links TRBV4-1 to TRBJ2-7; D gene uncertain. The germline V and J ends were trimmed by 0 bases and 0 bases, with 18 bases remaining between them. CDR1 and CDR2 (germline): MGHRA, YSYEKL. The CDR3 contains 18 residues.

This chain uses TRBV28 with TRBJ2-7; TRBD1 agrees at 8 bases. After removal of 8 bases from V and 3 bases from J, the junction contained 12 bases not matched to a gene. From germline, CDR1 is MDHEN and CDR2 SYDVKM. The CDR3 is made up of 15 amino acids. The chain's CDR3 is CASPPVGTGHYEQYF. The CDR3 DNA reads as TGTGCCAGCCCCCCCGTGGGGACAGGCCACTACGAGCAGTACTTC.